A single sample gave rise to the 11 T cell receptor beta chains below, sequenced in a study of blood T cell repertoires in COVID-19. The method was immunoSEQ multiplex PCR; TCRdb's version includes in-frame clones alone and lacks a portion of them. The sample shows 75,000 to 100,000 clones, around 80% of them seen only once. Sequenced sample: peripheral blood. All receptors derive from a human donor in a cohort sampled during active COVID-19.

The chain joins TRBV2 to TRBJ2-4; a possible D gene is TRBD1 (5 bases). V was cut by 2 bases and J by 0 bases, with 8 bases left in between. The CDR3 extends over 15 amino acids. Germline V CDR1 and CDR2: SNHLY, FYNNEI. Here the CDR3 reads CASSEWTLAKNIQYF. As DNA, the CDR3 is TGTGCCAGCAGTGAATGGACATTAGCCAAAAACATTCAGTACTTC.

The V gene is TRBV2, the J gene TRBJ1-6, with D possibly TRBD1 on 6 matching bases. V dropped 7 bases and J dropped 7 bases, with 17 bases sitting between them. Germline CDR1 is SNHLY and CDR2 is FYNNEI. CDR3 size: 15 residues. The CDR3 DNA follows: TGTGCCAGCATGGCGGGCAGGGGTAACAATTCACCCCTCCACTTT. It encodes CASMAGRGNNSPLHF.

The rearrangement joins TRBV18 to TRBJ2-3; 12 bases match TRBD2. The CDR3 runs to 16 residues. CDR1 is KGHSH and CDR2 is LQKENI in the germline V gene. V was pared by 6 bases and J by 2 bases, with 6 bases of the junction left unmatched. DNA for the CDR3: TGTGCCAGCTCTCCCGGACTAGCGGGGATCACAGATACGCAGTATTTT. Its translation is CASSPGLAGITDTQYF.

The gene calls are TRBV7-9 and TRBJ2-3, with 10 bases identical to TRBD2. CDR3 length equals 18 residues. The germline V gene has CDR1 SEHNR and CDR2 FQNEAQ (reference sequence). The V segment lost 1 base and the J segment 2 bases; nucleotides outside the gene matches: 9. CDR3: CASSLGGAGGTYTDTQYF. The CDR3 bases are TGTGCCAGCAGCTTAGGCGGAGCGGGGGGGACCTACACAGATACGCAGTATTTT.

This clone was recorded a few times. The chain recombines TRBV7-6 with TRBJ1-3; D perhaps matches TRBD1 (5 bases). Per the germline V gene, CDR1 is SGHVS and CDR2 is FNYEAQ. There are 13 residues in the CDR3. V lost 5 bases and J 4 bases, leaving 9 bases between the germline ends. This CDR3 is CASSQGLGNTIYF. The CDR3 bases are TGTGCCAGCAGCCAGGGACTCGGAAACACCATATATTTT. The full variable domain, its missing parts supplied by reference TRBV7-6 and TRBJ1-3, is GAGVSQSPRYKVTKRGQDVALRCDPISGHVSLYWYRQALGQGPEFLTYFNYEAQQDKSGLPNDRFSAERPEGSISTLTIQRTEQRDSAMYRCASSQGLGNTIYFGEGSWLTVV.

The genes are TRBV19 and TRBJ1-1, with 10 nucleotides matching TRBD1. This CDR3 is 13 amino acids long. Looked up from germline, CDR1 is LNHDA and CDR2 is SQIVND (reference sequence). Trimming removed 6 bases from V and 5 bases from J; junction bases left unmatched: 3. This chain's CDR3 is CASRKDRGTEAFF. The CDR3 DNA is TGTGCCAGTAGGAAGGACAGGGGGACTGAAGCTTTCTTT.

This clone was counted between two and nine times. This rearrangement joins TRBV4-2 to TRBJ1-2; a weak D match, TRBD1 (6 bases). The CDR3 runs 14 residues. Germline values: CDR1 LGHNA, CDR2 YNFKEQ. The V and J ends lost 7 bases and 9 bases respectively, with 21 bases between them. In nucleotides, the CDR3 is TGTGCCAGCAACCTCAGGGGAGGGATCAGAAGCTACACCTTC. Encoded protein: CASNLRGGIRSYTF.

This sequence joins TRBV7-2 and TRBJ1-1, with a weak D call TRBD1 (5 bases). The V gene's germline CDR1 is SGHTA and CDR2 FQGNSA. The CDR3 spans 14 residues. Trimming pared 2 bases from V and 2 bases from J, leaving 9 bases between. The CDR3 sequence is CASSLIGGNTEAFF. The CDR3 bases are TGTGCCAGCAGCTTAATCGGGGGAAACACTGAAGCTTTCTTT.

V is TRBV29-1 and J is TRBJ2-5; possibly TRBD2 for D (7 bases). V lost 5 bases to trimming and J lost 4 bases, with 32 bases between them. There are 19 residues in the CDR3. The V gene's germline CDR1 is SQVTM and CDR2 ANQGSEA. In nucleotides, the CDR3 is TGCAGCGTTTCGACTCTACGGGGTGGAAGCCGGGGGGCGGGAGAGACCCAGTACTTC. Translation: CSVSTLRGGSRGAGETQYF.

The genes are TRBV11-2 and TRBJ2-7, with 10 bases aligning to TRBD2. Germline CDR1 reads SGHAT; CDR2 reads FQNNGV. V was clipped by 1 base and J by 2 bases; unmatched bases: 5. This CDR3 region has 16 residues. CDR3 bases: TGTGCCAGCAGCTTAGTAACTAGCGGGACCCCCTACGAGCAGTACTTC. It yields the protein CASSLVTSGTPYEQYF. The variable domain in full, with the rest retrieved from reference TRBV11-2 and TRBJ2-7, is EAGVAQSPRYKIIEKRQSVAFWCNPISGHATLYWYQQILGQGPKLLIQFQNNGVVDDSQLPKDRFSAERLKGVDSTLKIQPAKLEDSAVYLCASSLVTSGTPYEQYFGPGTRLTVT.

This chain connects TRBV29-1 to TRBJ1-2; TRBD1 matches at 7 bases. This CDR3 comprises 15 residues. V was clipped by 1 base and J by 5 bases; unmatched bases: 10. Germline assignment: CDR1 SQVTM and CDR2 ANQGSEA. The CDR3 reads CSVEGGGDSWYGYTF. Here the CDR3 DNA reads TGCAGCGTTGAAGGAGGTGGGGACAGTTGGTATGGCTACACCTTC.